This TCR beta chain was recorded in a study of identical twins. General observations from the study: For monozygotic twins, models underestimated out-of-frame TCR alpha sharing. With beta out-of-frame sequences, excess sharing by twins was weaker.

This clonotype turned up a few times. No antigen is known for it. This CDR3 has 13 amino acids. Germline assignment: CDR1 DFQATT and CDR2 SNEGSKA (reference sequence). With V trimmed by 0 bases and J by 14 bases, 10 bases remained unmatched. Each CDR3 protein gets one entry after TCRdb re-called the 5' RACE reads with MiXCR. The profile shows 200,000 to 300,000 distinct CDR3 sequences, roughly 12% of them singletons. These sequences were also reported in another study, on yellow fever vaccine responses in identical twins.

This sequence joins TRBV20-1 and TRBJ2-1; 7 bases line up with TRBD2. The sequence was obtained from a woman younger than 30 in good health. The sequenced sample consisted of memory (CD45RO+) T cells sorted from blood. The CDR3 coding sequence is TGCAGTGCTAGAGAAGCGGGGCTAGTGTGGAAGTTCTTC. It encodes CSAREAGLVWKFF.